The 22 T cell receptor beta chains reported below all come from one sample, sequenced in a study of T cell changes during pregnancy in multiple sclerosis. Produced via immunoSEQ multiplex PCR; TCRdb's table is partial and in-frame only. The data contain 75,000 to 95,000 clones, around 93% of them singletons. This specimen consisted of peripheral blood, obtained before pregnancy. The receptors shown here come from a female donor with multiple sclerosis, enrolled in a pregnancy study.

This clone was counted a single time. The V gene is TRBV6-5, the J gene TRBJ2-1, with D tentatively TRBD1 (6 bases). Germline V gene sequence: CDR1 MNHEY, CDR2 SVGAGI. There are 15 residues in the CDR3. The germline V and J ends were trimmed by 6 bases and 6 bases, with 18 bases remaining between them. CDR3 sequence: CASRKTGSAGNEQFF. CDR3 coding DNA: TGTGCCAGCAGAAAAACAGGGTCGGCCGGCAATGAGCAGTTCTTC.

The gene calls are TRBV7-9 and TRBJ2-1; 13 bases are shared with TRBD2. In germline, CDR1 is SEHNR, CDR2 FQNEAQ (reference sequence). The CDR3 length is 16 residues. Trimming took 4 bases from V and 5 from J; bases not matched to a gene: 5. DNA for the CDR3: TGTGCCAGCAGCTCCCCCGGGACTAGCGGGAACAATGAGCAGTTCTTC. Protein product: CASSSPGTSGNNEQFF.

The genes are TRBV19 and TRBJ2-3; D remains unclear. Trimming removed 3 bases at V and 6 bases at J, with 10 bases between. Germline-derived CDR1 and CDR2 are LNHDA and SQIVND (reference sequence). The CDR3 length is 13 residues. CDR3 loop: CASSIYVQDTQYF. The CDR3 nucleotides read TGTGCCAGTAGTATTTATGTTCAGGATACGCAGTATTTT. The complete variable domain, with remaining parts taken from reference TRBV19 and TRBJ2-3, reads DGGITQSPKYLFRKEGQNVTLSCEQNLNHDAMYWYRQDPGQGLRLIYYSQIVNDFQKGDIAEGYSVSREKKESFPLTVTSAQKNPTAFYLCASSIYVQDTQYFGPGTRLTVL.

This clone came up a few times. The chain has TRBV4-2 and TRBJ2-1, with TRBD1 matching over 10 bases. In germline, CDR1 is LGHNA, CDR2 YNFKEQ. CDR3 length: 14 residues. The trim removed 5 bases at V and 5 bases at J, leaving 3 bases unmatched. CDR3 protein: CASSRQGANNEQFF. The CDR3 DNA sequence: TGTGCCAGCAGCAGACAGGGGGCCAACAATGAGCAGTTCTTC.

This rearrangement joins TRBV6-5 to TRBJ1-2; 9 bases agree with TRBD1. Trimming at V came to 5 bases and at J to 7 bases, leaving 11 bases not matched to a gene. Germline CDR1 MNHEY, CDR2 SVGAGI. The CDR3 is made up of 15 amino acids. CDR3: CASSTWTGVYFGYTF. CDR3 in DNA: TGTGCCAGCAGTACATGGACAGGGGTGTATTTTGGCTACACCTTC.

CDR3 in DNA: TGCAGCGTCCTAACTAGCGGGAGGACAAGCTCCTACGAGCAGTACTTC. This encodes CSVLTSGRTSSYEQYF. The V and J genes are TRBV29-1 and TRBJ2-7, with TRBD2 matching over 12 bases. The CDR3 sequence is 16 residues long. Germline CDR1 is SQVTM and CDR2 is ANQGSEA. V lost 6 bases and J lost 0; bases outside the gene matches: 9.

This clone was counted once. The chain carries TRBV19 and TRBJ1-6; 9 bases line up with TRBD1. The V gene end was trimmed by 5 bases and the J gene end by 7 bases; junction bases not matched to a gene: 9. Germline V gene data show CDR1 as LNHDA and CDR2 as SQIVND (reference sequence). The CDR3 sequence is 16 residues long. The CDR3 protein is CASSDPGQGSNSPLHF. For the CDR3, the DNA is TGTGCCAGTAGTGACCCGGGACAGGGTTCCAATTCACCCCTCCACTTT.

This chain joins TRBV4-2 and TRBJ2-1; a weak D match, TRBD1 (6 bases). Germline V gene lookup returns CDR1 LGHNA and CDR2 YNFKEQ. The CDR3 is 19 residues long. V dropped 0 bases and J dropped 4 bases, with 22 bases sitting between them. CDR3 residues: CASSQEPRKQGWGYNEQFF. In DNA, the CDR3 is TGTGCCAGCAGCCAAGAACCGCGGAAACAGGGTTGGGGATACAATGAGCAGTTCTTC.

This clone was observed a single time. This chain links TRBV7-2 with TRBJ2-7; D is perhaps TRBD2 (6 bases). Trimming took off 5 bases at V and 0 bases at J, with 14 bases between the two ends. This CDR3 is built from 15 residues. Germline loops: CDR1 SGHTA, CDR2 FQGNSA. In nucleotides, the CDR3 is TGTGCCAGCAGCCCAGTTTCCGGGGGCTCCTACGAGCAGTACTTC. Its translation is CASSPVSGGSYEQYF.

J is TRBJ1-6 and V is TRBV15; 7 bases are a match to TRBD1. The CDR3 is 12 amino acids. Per germline, CDR1 LNHNV and CDR2 YYDKDF (reference sequence). Trimming removed 1 base from V and 12 bases from J; junction bases left unmatched: 0. CDR3: CATSRAGGPLHF. As DNA, the CDR3 is TGTGCCACCAGCAGAGCAGGGGGACCCCTCCACTTT.

In its sample, this clone was seen a few times. The chain uses TRBV7-9 and TRBJ1-6; a possible D gene is TRBD1 (5 bases). The length of the CDR3 is 12 residues. V lost 8 bases to trimming and J lost 12 bases, with 14 bases between them. Germline lookup yields CDR1 SEHNR and CDR2 FQNEAQ (reference sequence). This CDR3 reads CASGGDFVPLHF. The DNA of the CDR3 is TGTGCCAGCGGGGGGGACTTTGTACCCCTCCACTTT.

The chain employs TRBV9 and TRBJ2-5; 7 bases line up with TRBD1. From germline, CDR1 is SGDLS and CDR2 YYNGEE. After removal of 4 bases from V and 6 bases from J, the junction contained 9 bases not matched to a gene. The CDR3 has 14 amino acids. CDR3 bases: TGTGCCAGCAGCCTCCGACAGGGAAGACAGACCCAGTACTTC. Translated: CASSLRQGRQTQYF.

The chain combines TRBV9 with TRBJ1-2; D not certain. The CDR3 spans 13 residues. The germline V gene encodes CDR1 SGDLS and CDR2 YYNGEE. V gave up 0 bases and J gave up 8 bases, with 11 bases separating them. The CDR3 DNA reads TGTGCCAGCAGCGTAGTGAGGGATGGGGGCTACACCTTC. The encoded protein is CASSVVRDGGYTF.

V usage is TRBV28 and J usage is TRBJ2-1; 10 nucleotides agree with TRBD1. Germline CDR1 is MDHEN and CDR2 is SYDVKM. The V and J ends lost 4 bases and 3 bases, in that order; junction bases with no gene match: 3. The CDR3 loop spans 15 amino acids. The CDR3 reads CASSYGTGDYNEQFF. As DNA, the CDR3 is TGTGCCAGCAGTTATGGGACAGGGGACTACAATGAGCAGTTCTTC. The full variable domain, with the rest looked up from reference TRBV28 and TRBJ2-1, is DVKVTQSSRYLVKRTGEKVFLECVQDMDHENMFWYRQDPGLGLRLIYFSYDVKMKEKGDIPEGYSVSREKKERFSLILESASTNQTSMYLCASSYGTGDYNEQFFGPGTRLTVL.

This clone appeared a single time. The chain recombines TRBV2 with TRBJ2-1, with D perhaps TRBD2 (5 bases). Trimming left V 6 bases short and J 4 bases short, with 16 bases between. CDR1 is SNHLY, CDR2 FYNNEI, per germline. The CDR3 has 15 residues. The chain's CDR3 is CASSRRGGRYNEQFF. As DNA, the CDR3 is TGTGCCAGCAGCCGTCGGGGTGGGAGATACAATGAGCAGTTCTTC.

The rearrangement joins TRBV7-2 to TRBJ2-5; 15 bases map to TRBD2. This CDR3 is 17 amino acids long. The V and J ends lost 5 bases and 4 bases, in that order; junction bases with no gene match: 8. CDR1 is SGHTA, CDR2 FQGNSA, per germline. The CDR3 region has the DNA TGTGCCAGCAGCACAGGACTAGCGGGGGGGCCAGTAGAGACCCAGTACTTC. Protein: CASSTGLAGGPVETQYF.

V gene TRBV19 combines with J gene TRBJ1-2; 10 nucleotides line up with TRBD1. The CDR3 totals 14 residues. Trimming took 7 bases from V and 3 from J; bases not matched to a gene: 5. Germline V lookup: CDR1 LNHDA, CDR2 SQIVND (reference sequence). CDR3 coding DNA: TGTGCCAGTACCCAGACAGGGGGCGACTATGGCTACACCTTC. It translates to CASTQTGGDYGYTF.

The rearrangement uses TRBV9 and TRBJ1-3; tentatively, D is TRBD1 (5 bases). The CDR3 contains 16 residues. Trimming removed 3 bases at V and 2 bases at J, with 15 bases between. Germline V gives CDR1 SGDLS, CDR2 YYNGEE. CDR3 loop: CASSAPGGVTGNTIYF. The CDR3 DNA reads TGTGCCAGCAGCGCCCCTGGGGGGGTCACTGGAAACACCATATATTTT.

The gene calls are TRBV27 and TRBJ1-6, with D unclear. With 2 bases removed from V and 7 bases from J, the gap between germline ends came to 15 bases. CDR1 is MNHEY, CDR2 SMNVEV, per germline (reference sequence). CDR3 size: 16 residues. This CDR3 is CASSLRAGNRNSPLHF. The CDR3 nucleotides are TGTGCCAGCAGTTTAAGGGCGGGGAATCGAAATTCACCCCTCCACTTT.

V usage is TRBV19 and J usage is TRBJ2-4, with a tentative D call TRBD1 (5 bases). The CDR3 length is 15 residues. Germline V lookup: CDR1 LNHDA, CDR2 SQIVND (reference sequence). V was clipped by 6 bases and J by 1 base, with 13 bases between them. CDR3 sequence: CASRPQGSAKNIQYF. CDR3 in DNA: TGTGCCAGTAGGCCGCAGGGATCCGCCAAAAACATTCAGTACTTC.

This chain uses TRBV7-2 with TRBJ1-2, with D perhaps TRBD1 (6 bases). The CDR3 consists of 13 residues. Deletions cut 4 bases from V and 7 bases from J, with 13 bases between. Germline CDR1 is SGHTA and CDR2 is FQGNSA. The CDR3: CASSWNRAFGYTF. The CDR3 bases are TGTGCCAGCAGCTGGAACAGGGCTTTTGGCTACACCTTC.

The rearrangement links TRBV29-1 to TRBJ2-1; D perhaps matches TRBD1 (6 bases). Per the germline V gene, CDR1 is SQVTM and CDR2 is ANQGSEA. Deletions cut 2 bases from V and 3 bases from J, with 14 bases between. The CDR3 contains 15 residues. CDR3 DNA sequence: TGCAGCGTTGAAATCTCAGGGGCTGGCTACAATGAGCAGTTCTTC. It encodes CSVEISGAGYNEQFF.